These 18 T cell receptor beta chains were all obtained from the same sample, sequenced in a study of cytomegalovirus exposure and HLA in healthy donors (dated by TCRdb to about 2017). Libraries were prepared through the immunoSEQ multiplex PCR assay. The clones in this table, taken by TCRdb from immuneACCESS, are in-frame only. Not every clone is retained; where verified, under half of the shortfall comes from an unresolved V gene, and the cause of the rest is unknown. This sample gives about 250,000 clones in total; 87% of them show up just once. The ten top clones hold 2.6% of the sample. Sequenced material: PBMCs. These receptors were obtained from a man aged 18 to 29 in good health and CMV-seronegative.

The V call is TRBV27, the J call TRBJ2-7; no firm D call. Germline lookup yields CDR1 MNHEY and CDR2 SMNVEV (reference sequence). This CDR3 region has 14 residues. Trimming removed 3 bases from V and 1 base from J, with 10 bases in between. CDR3 DNA: TGTGCCAGCAGTTTTGGTGCAGATTCCTACGAGCAGTACTTC. It codes for CASSFGADSYEQYF.

The rearrangement joins TRBV28 to TRBJ2-5; TRBD2 aligns across 9 bases. Per germline, CDR1 MDHEN and CDR2 SYDVKM. The CDR3 runs 16 residues. Trimming at V came to 3 bases and at J to 5 bases, leaving 10 bases not matched to a gene. The CDR3 loop is CASSFIIAGAGETQYF. CDR3 nucleotide sequence: TGTGCCAGCAGTTTTATCATAGCGGGAGCTGGCGAGACCCAGTACTTC.

This clone showed up just a few times. The chain recombines TRBV28 with TRBJ2-7, with D perhaps matching TRBD2 (6 bases). Germline CDR1 MDHEN, CDR2 SYDVKM. CDR3 size: 14 residues. Trimming took off 6 bases at V and 2 bases at J, with 14 bases between the two ends. Written as DNA, the CDR3 is TGTGCCAGCAGCGTCGCGGGGCCCCCCTACGAGCAGTACTTC. It encodes CASSVAGPPYEQYF.

The CDR3 sequence: CAWSVGGNSPLHF. The CDR3 coding sequence is TGTGCCTGGAGTGTAGGAGGAAATTCACCCCTCCACTTT. The rearrangement uses TRBV30 and TRBJ1-6; D is uncertain. The CDR3 totals 13 residues. V was pared by 0 bases and J by 7 bases, with 7 bases between. Germline CDR1 GTSNPN, CDR2 SVGIG (reference sequence).

The chain couples TRBV5-1 to TRBJ2-3; TRBD1 matches at 7 bases. Germline V CDR1 and CDR2: SGHRS, YFSETQ. J gave up 4 bases and V 4 bases, and 6 bases lay outside the gene matches. This CDR3 is 14 amino acids long. Here the CDR3 reads CASSSRQGADTQYF. CDR3 DNA: TGCGCCAGCAGCAGCCGACAGGGTGCAGATACGCAGTATTTT.

The chain has TRBV20-1 and TRBJ2-7; D unresolved. V lost 7 bases and J lost 4, with 11 bases in between. From germline, CDR1 is DFQATT and CDR2 SNEGSKA (reference sequence). The CDR3 totals 11 residues. In DNA, the CDR3 is TGCAGTGGCGCGAGCGATTACGAGCAGTACTTC. Its translation: CSGASDYEQYF.

The V call is TRBV5-5, the J call TRBJ1-2, with 8 bases aligning to TRBD1. In germline, CDR1 is SGHKS, CDR2 YYEKEE (reference sequence). Trimming at V came to 2 bases and at J to 10 bases, leaving 10 bases not matched to a gene. CDR3 length equals 14 residues. CDR3 sequence reads: CASSFRTGTIVYTF. The CDR3 DNA follows: TGTGCCAGCAGCTTCAGGACAGGGACCATAGTCTACACCTTC.

This chain connects TRBV11-3 to TRBJ2-2; D not certain. V was cut by 1 base and J by 8 bases, with 8 bases left in between. Germline V gene lookup returns CDR1 SGHNT and CDR2 YENEEA. This CDR3 is built from 13 residues. The CDR3 DNA follows: TGTGCCAGCAGCTTAGGTGTCGGGGGGGAGCTGTTTTTT. Amino acid sequence: CASSLGVGGELFF.

CDR3 sequence: CASSFTGWGVPDTQYF. The CDR3 DNA follows: TGTGCCAGCAGCTTCACCGGTTGGGGGGTCCCAGATACGCAGTATTTT. This chain links TRBV13 with TRBJ2-3; maybe TRBD2 (6 bases). V was pared by 3 bases and J by 4 bases, with 17 bases between. CDR3 size: 16 residues. Germline loops: CDR1 PRHDT, CDR2 FYEKMQ (reference sequence).

The chain combines TRBV6-5 with TRBJ2-7, with a weak D call TRBD2 (5 bases). Germline V gives CDR1 MNHEY, CDR2 SVGAGI. This CDR3 contains 11 residues. V was trimmed by 2 bases and J by 6 bases, leaving 5 bases between them. CDR3 sequence: CASSYGSEQYF. CDR3 DNA: TGTGCCAGCAGTTACGGGAGCGAGCAGTACTTC.

The V call is TRBV9, the J call TRBJ2-2; TRBD2 agrees at 7 bases. Germline V gene sequence: CDR1 SGDLS, CDR2 YYNGEE. This CDR3 spans 14 amino acids. V lost 4 bases to trimming and J lost 3 bases; unmatched junction nucleotides: 3. The CDR3 is CASSSSGDTGELFF. The CDR3, as DNA: TGTGCCAGCAGCTCAAGCGGGGACACCGGGGAGCTGTTTTTT.

The chain recombines TRBV6-5 with TRBJ2-7, with 9 bases fitting TRBD1. Germline-derived CDR1 and CDR2 are MNHEY and SVGAGI. J lost 3 bases, V lost 5 bases, and 8 bases had no gene match. There are 15 residues in the CDR3. The CDR3 spells CASSRTGASGYEQYF. As DNA, the CDR3 is TGTGCCAGCAGTCGGACAGGGGCCTCTGGCTACGAGCAGTACTTC.

The chain recombines TRBV28 with TRBJ2-2; D might be TRBD2 (5 bases). The CDR3 covers 17 residues. Germline V CDR1 and CDR2: MDHEN, SYDVKM. V was trimmed by 1 base and J by 5 bases, leaving 17 bases between them. The CDR3 bases are TGTGCCAGCAGTTTATTGGGGTCTAGCACGCTGACCGGGGAGCTGTTTTTT. Translated: CASSLLGSSTLTGELFF.

V is TRBV27 and J is TRBJ2-1; 9 positions agree with TRBD2. Germline V gives CDR1 MNHEY, CDR2 SMNVEV (reference sequence). The CDR3 covers 16 residues. The ends lost 3 bases at V and 4 bases at J; junction bases unmatched: 7. The CDR3 spells CASSLTLAGLYNEQFF. CDR3 nucleotides: TGTGCCAGCAGTTTGACTCTAGCGGGATTGTACAATGAGCAGTTCTTC.

This clone appeared a single time. V gene TRBV19 combines with J gene TRBJ1-6; D remains unclear. The V end lost 3 bases, the J end lost 6 bases, and 6 bases lay between the germline ends. CDR1 is LNHDA, CDR2 SQIVND, per germline (reference sequence). The CDR3 contains 13 residues. The CDR3 here is CASSIGGNSPLHF. Here the CDR3 DNA reads TGTGCCAGTAGTATCGGCGGTAATTCACCCCTCCACTTT.

J is TRBJ1-1 and V is TRBV27; no firm D call. Looked up from germline, CDR1 is MNHEY and CDR2 is SMNVEV (reference sequence). CDR3 length: 13 amino acids. The V gene lost 0 bases and the J gene lost 2 bases, with 4 bases spanning the gap. The CDR3 region is CASSLSANTEAFF. The CDR3 coding sequence is TGTGCCAGCAGTTTATCAGCCAACACTGAAGCTTTCTTT.

CDR3 protein: CASSQSGTGGGSPLHF. The CDR3, as DNA: TGTGCCAGCAGCCAGAGCGGGACAGGAGGGGGATCACCCCTCCACTTT. V usage is TRBV7-2 and J usage is TRBJ1-6; 8 nucleotides agree with TRBD1. Unmatched junction bases numbered 13, after V lost 5 bases and J lost 10 bases. CDR1 is SGHTA and CDR2 is FQGNSA in the germline V gene. The CDR3 runs to 16 residues.

The rearrangement links TRBV7-9 to TRBJ1-2, with 9 bases matching TRBD1. This CDR3 has 15 amino acids. Germline V gives CDR1 SEHNR, CDR2 FQNEAQ (reference sequence). V was clipped by 5 bases and J by 3 bases; unmatched bases: 7. The CDR3 bases are TGTGCCAGCAGCCTAGGACAGGGGAGGGACTATGGCTACACCTTC. It yields the protein CASSLGQGRDYGYTF. The complete variable domain, with remaining parts taken from reference TRBV7-9 and TRBJ1-2, reads DTGVSQNPRHKITKRGQNVTFRCDPISEHNRLYWYRQTLGQGPEFLTYFQNEAQLEKSRLLSDRFSAERPKGSFSTLEIQRTEQGDSAMYLCASSLGQGRDYGYTFGSGTRLTVV.